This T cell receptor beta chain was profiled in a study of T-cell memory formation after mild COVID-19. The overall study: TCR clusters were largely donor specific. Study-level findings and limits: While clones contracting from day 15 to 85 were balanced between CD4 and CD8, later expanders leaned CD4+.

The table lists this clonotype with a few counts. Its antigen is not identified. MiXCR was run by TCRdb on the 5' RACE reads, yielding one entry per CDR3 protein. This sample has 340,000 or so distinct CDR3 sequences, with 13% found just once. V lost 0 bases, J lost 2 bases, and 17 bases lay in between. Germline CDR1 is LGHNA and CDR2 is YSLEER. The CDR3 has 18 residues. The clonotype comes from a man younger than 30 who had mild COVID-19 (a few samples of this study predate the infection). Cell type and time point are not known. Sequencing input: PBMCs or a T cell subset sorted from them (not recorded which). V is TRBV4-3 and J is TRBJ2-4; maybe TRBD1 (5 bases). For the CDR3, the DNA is TGCGCCAGCAGCCAAGATCGACGTATAGGGGCGACCAAAAACATTCAGTACTTC. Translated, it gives CASSQDRRIGATKNIQYF.